This TCR beta chain was sequenced for a study of technical replicates of blood from a few donors. The germline V gene encodes CDR1 SGHNT and CDR2 YYREEE (reference sequence). V dropped 4 bases and J dropped 6; count of bases not matched to a gene: 6. The CDR3 consists of 15 residues. Produced via immunoSEQ multiplex PCR; TCRdb's table is partial and in-frame only. The sample includes some 13,000 clones, approximately 95% of them seen just once. This TCR derives from a human donor in good health. This chain connects TRBV5-4 to TRBJ2-7, with 14 bases aligning to TRBD2. The source material was PBMCs. CDR3: CASSPGLAGVGEQYF. The CDR3 DNA reads TGTGCCAGCAGCCCGGGACTAGCGGGAGTAGGCGAGCAGTACTTC.